One T cell receptor beta chain is described in this entry. Antigen: not known. The CDR3 covers 16 residues. Per germline, CDR1 SGDLS and CDR2 YYNGEE. This record belongs to a study of T cells expressing NK-cell markers. Study information: Sorted CD3+CD56+NKG2C+, CD3+CD56+NKG2C- and CD3+CD56-NKG2C+ T cells supplied TCR beta repertoires. Seven of eight sequenced donors tested HCMV-seropositive; one tested seronegative. Study-wide findings and caveats: The share of CD8+ T cells held by dominant NKG2C+ clonotypes was about 1.0-7.5% in roughly 6 donors. Evidence did not settle whether expanded NKG2C+ T cell clones targeted HCMV.

TCRdb re-analyzed the 5' RACE reads; it lists each CDR3 protein once, without DNA. This sample contains tens of thousands of distinct CDR3 sequences. V gene TRBV9 combines with J gene TRBJ2-3; TCRdb gives TRBD2 as the D gene, but with no DNA this cannot be confirmed. The sequence came from a woman aged 18-69 years in good health. The material sequenced was blood T cells: a sorted CD56 or NKG2C T cell subset, CD4+ or CD8+ T cells, or bulk PBMC T cells (not recorded which). CDR3: CASSLRSGSGTDTQYF.